The source of this T cell receptor beta chain is a study of blood T cell repertoires in COVID-19. Study context: Sample material is recorded as cDNA or gDNA derived from T cells, B-cell-depleted T cells, or PBMCs.

Those who participated ranged in age from about 18 to 89 years and resided in about two dozen US areas. Per the authors' pipeline: How many nucleated cells were present was estimated from reference gene primer amplification. TCRdb keeps only in-frame clones here, not all; method: immunoSEQ multiplex PCR. The V and J calls and the clone size are those of that table, but D and trimming were determined from the DNA. Seen here are about 140,000 clones, about 83% observed once, and the top ten hold 3% to 3.5%. Trimming cost V 0 bases and J 0 bases; bases outside gene matches: 0. Germline CDR1 is SNHLY and CDR2 is FYNNEI. CDR3 size: 15 residues.

The chain has TRBV2 and TRBJ1-2, with TRBD1 identical over 8 bases. The clonotype was recovered from a woman in her forties or fifties with acute COVID-19. The specimen was PBMCs or T cells enriched from blood (not recorded which). The CDR3 reads CASSEATGANYGYTF. The CDR3 DNA reads TGTGCCAGCAGTGAAGCGACAGGGGCTAACTATGGCTACACCTTC.